This is a list of T cell receptor beta chains from one sample in a study of T cell repertoires in cytomegalovirus infection. TCRdb reprocessed the reads via MiXCR and lists one record per CDR3 protein. The sample contains nearly 450,000 distinct CDR3 sequences, around 32% of which appear only once. The sample taken for sequencing was PBMCs. Receptor source: a human donor in good health (CMV status not recorded). Some clones in this sample may be carry-over from other donors' samples. CDR3s include the opening cysteine and the closing phenylalanine or tryptophan. Each record gives: D gene, clone size, J gene, CDR3 length, V gene, CDR3 DNA, CDR3 protein. D genes are given only for firm matches. Clone size is given for some rows only: seen once, a few or many times, or a class if the clone is expanded.

D: -
size: -
J: TRBJ2-5
length: 15
V: TRBV6-8
DNA: TGTGCCAGCAGCCCCGGGACAGCGGGACTGGAGACCCAGTACTTC
CDR3: CASSPGTAGLETQYF

D: -
size: few
J: TRBJ1-4
length: 15
V: TRBV7-2
DNA: TGTGCCAGCAGCTCTGGGCGGGGGACTAATGAAAAACTGTTTTTT
CDR3: CASSSGRGTNEKLFF

D: TRBD1
size: once
J: TRBJ1-5
length: 14
V: TRBV12-3/TRBV12-4
DNA: TGTGCCAGCAGGACAGGGATTGGCAGTCAGCCCCAGCATTTT
CDR3: CASRTGIGSQPQHF

D: TRBD2
size: few
J: TRBJ2-7
length: 13
V: TRBV28
DNA: TGTGCCAGCCACGGGGGGAACAGAAACGAGCAGTACTTC
CDR3: CASHGGNRNEQYF

D: -
size: many
J: TRBJ2-2
length: 15
V: TRBV7-8
DNA: TGTGCCAGCACCGTGGGCCTTTTGAACACCGGGGAGCTGTTTTTT
CDR3: CASTVGLLNTGELFF

D: -
size: few
J: TRBJ2-5
length: 15
V: TRBV5-6
DNA: TGTGCCAGCAGCTCGAGTAGCCGGGGACAAGAGACCCAGTACTTC
CDR3: CASSSSSRGQETQYF

D: TRBD1
size: -
J: TRBJ2-5
length: 14
V: TRBV27
DNA: TGTGCCAGCAGCCAGGGGGTCTGGGGAGAGACCCAGTACTTC
CDR3: CASSQGVWGETQYF

D: -
size: few
J: TRBJ1-2
length: 14
V: TRBV28
DNA: TGTGCCAGCAGTTCGGCCCCGGACGGCTATGGCTACACCTTC
CDR3: CASSSAPDGYGYTF

D: TRBD2
size: many
J: TRBJ2-3
length: 16
V: TRBV7-6
DNA: TGTGCCAGCAGCCGACTAGCGGGGAGCCTCACAGATACGCAGTATTTT
CDR3: CASSRLAGSLTDTQYF

D: -
size: -
J: TRBJ2-7
length: 12
V: TRBV7-9
DNA: TGTGCCAGCAGTACAGATTTCTACGAGCAGTACTTC
CDR3: CASSTDFYEQYF

D: TRBD2
size: -
J: TRBJ2-7
length: 16
V: TRBV20-1
DNA: TGCAGTGCTAGAGATTCGTCGGGGGGTATGTTCTACGAGCAGTACTTC
CDR3: CSARDSSGGMFYEQYF

D: -
size: few
J: TRBJ1-2
length: 15
V: TRBV7-6
DNA: TGTGCCAGCAGCTTAGCAATCGGAGGGAACTATGGCTACACCTTC
CDR3: CASSLAIGGNYGYTF

D: -
size: few
J: TRBJ1-1
length: 13
V: TRBV6-6
DNA: TGTGCCAGCAGCCCCGAGGCCGGGCTTGAAGCTTTCTTT
CDR3: CASSPEAGLEAFF

D: -
size: many
J: TRBJ2-5
length: 17
V: TRBV4-1
DNA: TGCGCCAGCAGCCGAGAGGGGGCTAGCGGAAGTTTAGAGACCCAGTACTTC
CDR3: CASSREGASGSLETQYF

D: -
size: -
J: TRBJ2-3
length: 15
V: TRBV7-4
DNA: TGTGCCAGCAGCCCGGACGGCCAGAGCACAGATACGCAGTATTTT
CDR3: CASSPDGQSTDTQYF

D: TRBD1
size: -
J: TRBJ1-5
length: 15
V: TRBV24-1
DNA: TGTGCCACCAGTGAGTCCGGGACAGGGGGCGAGCCCCAGCATTTT
CDR3: CATSESGTGGEPQHF

D: -
size: few
J: TRBJ2-1
length: 16
V: TRBV14
DNA: TGTGCCAGCAGCCACGGCACCGGGAGCTCCTACAATGAGCAGTTCTTC
CDR3: CASSHGTGSSYNEQFF

D: -
size: -
J: TRBJ2-7
length: 13
V: TRBV7-6
DNA: TGTGCCAGCAGCCTTACCGAACAATACGAGCAGTACTTC
CDR3: CASSLTEQYEQYF

D: TRBD2
size: -
J: TRBJ2-5
length: 16
V: TRBV7-9
DNA: TGTGCCAGCAGTCCAAGACTAGCGGGGAGTAGAGAGACCCAGTACTTC
CDR3: CASSPRLAGSRETQYF

D: TRBD2
size: -
J: TRBJ2-1
length: 15
V: TRBV29-1
DNA: TGCAGCGTTGAACAGTGTAGCGGGGGGTACAATGAGCAGTTCTTC
CDR3: CSVEQCSGGYNEQFF

D: -
size: few
J: TRBJ1-2
length: 14
V: TRBV7-3
DNA: TGTGCCAGCAGCTTGAGGGGACCGGAGGGTGGCTACACCTTC
CDR3: CASSLRGPEGGYTF

D: TRBD2
size: few
J: TRBJ2-3
length: 17
V: TRBV7-2
DNA: TGTGCCAGCAGCATTATGGGACTAGCGGGGGGGCTAGATACGCAGTATTTT
CDR3: CASSIMGLAGGLDTQYF

D: -
size: -
J: TRBJ1-1
length: 12
V: TRBV6-6
DNA: TGTGCCAGCAGTTGGGTAGCCACTGAAGCTTTCTTT
CDR3: CASSWVATEAFF

D: -
size: many
J: TRBJ2-1
length: 14
V: TRBV11-2
DNA: TGTGCCAGCACCCAGGGTCCCTTGTACAATGAGCAGTTCTTC
CDR3: CASTQGPLYNEQFF

D: TRBD2
size: -
J: TRBJ2-5
length: 16
V: TRBV7-6
DNA: TGTGCCAGCAGCTTAGTCCCTAGCGGGGGCCAAGAGACCCAGTACTTC
CDR3: CASSLVPSGGQETQYF

D: -
size: many
J: TRBJ1-6
length: 16
V: TRBV7-8
DNA: TGTGCCAGCAGCTTAAAGCTGGCAGGTGGGAATTCACCCCTCCACTTT
CDR3: CASSLKLAGGNSPLHF